This T cell receptor (beta chain) was sequenced for a study of blood T cell repertoires in COVID-19. Study at large: Sites across the United States, Italy and Spain contributed samples from acute and convalescent COVID-19.

A few counts support this clone. This CDR3 comprises 14 residues. Germline lookup yields CDR1 LGHDT and CDR2 YNNKEL (reference sequence). The ends were cut back, 1 base at V and 7 bases at J, with 14 bases in the middle. Original handling: For nucleated cells, counts were estimated from reference gene primer amplification. TCRdb's table, derived via immunoSEQ multiplex PCR, lists solely in-frame clones and lacks some. V and J calls and clone size are those listed in that table; D and trimming were worked out from the DNA. The repertoire holds more than 150,000 clones, with more than 85% as singletons.

This chain joins TRBV3-1 (or the pseudogene TRBV3-2) and TRBJ2-7; no clear D. Sequencing input: peripheral blood. The receptor was derived from a man in his forties or fifties with acute or convalescent COVID-19. CDR3: CASSQVPGRWEQYF. The CDR3 DNA reads TGTGCCAGCAGCCAAGTCCCAGGTAGGTGGGAGCAGTACTTC.